This T cell receptor beta chain came from a study of blood T cell repertoires in COVID-19 (dated by TCRdb to about 2020). With regard to the full study: Collaborator samples came from the United States, Italy and Spain and covered acute and convalescent phases of COVID-19. The material from the prospective study consisted of cDNA or gDNA derived from T cells, B-cell-depleted T cells, or PBMCs. Deeply sampled blood TCRbeta repertoires from subjects exposed to, actively infected with, or recovered from COVID-19 were included in the dataset. The repertoires were made available in a free public database intended to serve as a resource for research on the immune response to SARS-CoV-2. The samples were drawn from the first 160 participants of the ongoing ImmuneRACE study and from roughly 1,300 subjects provided by 6 global collaborators. Sample metadata almost always included a de-identified subject ID, COVID-19 status, age in years and sex. HLA class I and class II types, where available, came from metadata supplied by the sample provider rather than from assay-based typing. Results the study describes overall, beyond this receptor: The quantity of clinical and demographic metadata differed by source and by participant and was supplied without curation.

A single count supports this clone. Its binding antigen is unknown. No qualities accompany the bases; no much larger clone lies one base away. TCRbeta CDR3 regions were amplified from genomic DNA by means of the immunoSEQ Assay, a bias-controlled multiplex PCR. The authors processed their data as follows. The number of nucleated cells in each sample was estimated from the amplification of reference gene primers within the assay. Sequence reads were collapsed and filtered to measure the absolute abundance of every unique TCRbeta CDR3 rearrangement. For each sample, productive Simpson clonality was calculated as the square root of Simpson's diversity index over productive rearrangements. This is the immuneACCESS table as TCRdb keeps it, with only in-frame sequences that have V and J called. A part of the clones is gone; compared with another copy, unresolved V genes explain less than half, and the rest is unexplained. The D gene and trimming were derived from the DNA, and the V and J assignments and clone size from that table. This sample lists 150,000 to 200,000 clones; 80% to 95% were detected once. Approximately 0.5% of the sample lies in the top ten.

The collaborating institutions used their own protocols to collect whole blood in K2EDTA tubes. Collaborator samples were shipped for TCRbeta analysis as frozen whole blood, isolated PBMCs, or DNA extracted from either sample type. The V end loses 7 bases and the J end loses 0 bases, and a stretch of 10 bases separates them. The CDR3 covers 15 residues, taking in both the cysteine and the phenylalanine. Only the CDR3 portion is preserved as DNA: 45 bases, with reading frame beginning at the first base. CDR1 SNHLY and CDR2 FYNNEI are derived from the germline V gene. Sequenced input: peripheral blood. The sequence came from a man in his forties or fifties with acute or convalescent COVID-19. The rearrangement combines TRBV2 with TRBJ2-6; the D gene cannot be resolved reliably. For the CDR3, the sequence is CASNPEVSGANVLTF. The DNA is as follows: TGTGCCAGCAATCCTGAGGTCTCTGGGGCCAACGTCCTGACTTTC.